Listed below are T cell receptor beta chains from one sample, sequenced in a study of control samples from healthy donors and cancer patients. TCRdb keeps only in-frame clones here, not all; method: immunoSEQ multiplex PCR. The repertoire holds approximately 97,000 clones, 90% to 95% seen once, with about 2.5% in the top ten. The sequencing sample was made of blood. These receptors were collected from a woman aged 18-30 years in good health. The CDR3 runs from the conserved cysteine through the conserved F or W. Each record gives: CDR3 protein, CDR3 DNA, V gene, J gene, clone size, D gene, CDR3 length. A D gene is named only where the DNA matches it firmly. Not every row has a clone size; where given, it reads once, few, many or a size class.

CDR3 protein: CASSADGRTNSPLHF
CDR3 DNA: TGCGCCAGCAGCGCAGACGGACGGACGAATTCACCCCTCCACTTT
V gene: TRBV5-1
J gene: TRBJ1-6
clone size: few
D gene: .
CDR3 length: 15

CDR3 protein: CASSFRGLAESTDTQYF
CDR3 DNA: TGTGCCAGCAGCTTCCGAGGACTAGCGGAGAGCACAGATACGCAGTATTTT
V gene: TRBV11-2
J gene: TRBJ2-3
clone size: .
D gene: TRBD2
CDR3 length: 17

CDR3 protein: CASHTPTSRSYEQYF
CDR3 DNA: TGTGCCAGTCACACCCCGACTAGCCGTTCCTACGAGCAGTACTTC
V gene: TRBV3-1/TRBV3-2
J gene: TRBJ2-7
clone size: once
D gene: TRBD2
CDR3 length: 15

CDR3 protein: CASSQGGAYEQYF
CDR3 DNA: TGCGCCAGCAGCCAAGGGGGGGCCTACGAGCAGTACTTC
V gene: TRBV4-3
J gene: TRBJ2-7
clone size: .
D gene: .
CDR3 length: 13

CDR3 protein: CALEPGVRAFF
CDR3 DNA: TGTGCCTTGGAACCGGGGGTAAGGGCTTTCTTT
V gene: TRBV30
J gene: TRBJ1-1
clone size: once
D gene: .
CDR3 length: 11

CDR3 protein: CSASQGIWGSPQHF
CDR3 DNA: TGCAGTGCCAGTCAGGGGATATGGGGGTCGCCCCAGCATTTT
V gene: TRBV20-1
J gene: TRBJ1-5
clone size: .
D gene: .
CDR3 length: 14

CDR3 protein: CAITEPGTGEAFF
CDR3 DNA: TGTGCCATCACTGAACCTGGGACCGGAGAAGCTTTCTTT
V gene: TRBV10-3
J gene: TRBJ1-1
clone size: .
D gene: .
CDR3 length: 13

CDR3 protein: CASSPGGDQETQYF
CDR3 DNA: TGCGCCAGCAGCCCCGGGGGGGACCAAGAGACCCAGTACTTC
V gene: TRBV5-1
J gene: TRBJ2-5
clone size: .
D gene: TRBD2
CDR3 length: 14

CDR3 protein: CASSLASASSNQPQHF
CDR3 DNA: TGTGCCAGCAGCTTAGCGTCGGCGAGTAGCAATCAGCCCCAGCATTTT
V gene: TRBV7-8
J gene: TRBJ1-5
clone size: .
D gene: .
CDR3 length: 16

CDR3 protein: CASSLVIGGNYGYTF
CDR3 DNA: TGTGCCAGCAGTTTAGTTATTGGAGGAAACTATGGCTACACCTTC
V gene: TRBV27
J gene: TRBJ1-2
clone size: .
D gene: .
CDR3 length: 15

CDR3 protein: CASSAPDGEAFF
CDR3 DNA: TGTGCCAGCAGTGCCCCCGACGGTGAAGCTTTCTTT
V gene: TRBV6-4
J gene: TRBJ1-1
clone size: once
D gene: .
CDR3 length: 12

CDR3 protein: CASSPGQFQETQYF
CDR3 DNA: TGTGCCAGCAGTCCAGGACAGTTCCAAGAGACCCAGTACTTC
V gene: TRBV27
J gene: TRBJ2-5
clone size: .
D gene: .
CDR3 length: 14

CDR3 protein: CASSEPGSRGRSTEAFF
CDR3 DNA: TGTGCCAGCAGCGAGCCCGGGTCCAGGGGGCGGAGCACTGAAGCTTTCTTT
V gene: TRBV9
J gene: TRBJ1-1
clone size: .
D gene: TRBD1
CDR3 length: 17

CDR3 protein: CASSLETQGTEAFF
CDR3 DNA: TGTGCCAGCAGCTTGGAGACCCAAGGGACTGAAGCTTTCTTT
V gene: TRBV5-4
J gene: TRBJ1-1
clone size: .
D gene: .
CDR3 length: 14

CDR3 protein: CASRTSGGSTDTQYF
CDR3 DNA: TGTGCCAGCAGGACTAGCGGGGGAAGCACAGATACGCAGTATTTT
V gene: TRBV2
J gene: TRBJ2-3
clone size: .
D gene: TRBD2
CDR3 length: 15

CDR3 protein: CTSSQDLLGPRYEQYF
CDR3 DNA: TGCACCAGCAGCCAAGACCTCCTAGGCCCTAGATACGAGCAGTACTTC
V gene: TRBV1
J gene: TRBJ2-7
clone size: .
D gene: .
CDR3 length: 16

CDR3 protein: CATSDLSTGSLVNTQYF
CDR3 DNA: TGTGCCACCAGTGACCTATCGACAGGGAGTCTAGTGAATACGCAGTATTTT
V gene: TRBV24-1
J gene: TRBJ2-3
clone size: once
D gene: TRBD1
CDR3 length: 17

CDR3 protein: CASTYGETQYF
CDR3 DNA: TGTGCCAGCACCTATGGGGAGACCCAGTACTTC
V gene: TRBV12-3/TRBV12-4
J gene: TRBJ2-5
clone size: few
D gene: .
CDR3 length: 11

CDR3 protein: CASRRQGRETQYF
CDR3 DNA: TGTGCCAGCAGGAGACAGGGTCGGGAGACCCAGTACTTC
V gene: TRBV6-5
J gene: TRBJ2-5
clone size: few
D gene: TRBD1
CDR3 length: 13

CDR3 protein: CASSHRDRGNGYTF
CDR3 DNA: TGTGCCAGCAGCCACCGGGACAGGGGTAATGGCTACACCTTC
V gene: TRBV7-8
J gene: TRBJ1-2
clone size: once
D gene: TRBD1
CDR3 length: 14

CDR3 protein: CASSQSRLQDQPQHF
CDR3 DNA: TGCGCCAGCAGTCAATCGAGGTTGCAGGATCAGCCCCAGCATTTT
V gene: TRBV23-1
J gene: TRBJ1-5
clone size: .
D gene: .
CDR3 length: 15

CDR3 protein: CASSLRPDGRELYEQYF
CDR3 DNA: TGCGCCAGCAGCTTGCGACCCGACGGGCGGGAGTTGTACGAGCAGTACTTC
V gene: TRBV5-1
J gene: TRBJ2-7
clone size: .
D gene: TRBD2
CDR3 length: 17

CDR3 protein: CASSEAGQVINQPQHF
CDR3 DNA: TGTGCCAGCAGTGAAGCGGGGCAGGTGATCAATCAGCCCCAGCATTTT
V gene: TRBV2
J gene: TRBJ1-5
clone size: .
D gene: .
CDR3 length: 16

CDR3 protein: CASSGGSSYEQYF
CDR3 DNA: TGTGCCAGCAGTGGGGGGAGTTCCTACGAGCAGTACTTC
V gene: TRBV2
J gene: TRBJ2-7
clone size: .
D gene: .
CDR3 length: 13

CDR3 protein: CASSLTPWGYGYTF
CDR3 DNA: TGTGCCAGCAGCTTAACCCCGTGGGGCTATGGCTACACCTTC
V gene: TRBV7-8
J gene: TRBJ1-2
clone size: .
D gene: .
CDR3 length: 14

CDR3 protein: CASSKGWDQGRRGTQYF
CDR3 DNA: TGTGCCAGCAGCAAAGGGTGGGATCAGGGAAGAAGAGGGACCCAGTACTTC
V gene: TRBV21-1
J gene: TRBJ2-5
clone size: .
D gene: .
CDR3 length: 17

CDR3 protein: CASSLGDSSNEQYF
CDR3 DNA: TGCGCCAGCAGCTTGGGGGACAGTAGTAACGAGCAGTACTTC
V gene: TRBV5-1
J gene: TRBJ2-7
clone size: .
D gene: TRBD1
CDR3 length: 14

CDR3 protein: CASSEERTELNTEAFF
CDR3 DNA: TGTGCCAGCAGTGAAGAACGGACAGAATTGAACACTGAAGCTTTCTTT
V gene: TRBV2
J gene: TRBJ1-1
clone size: .
D gene: .
CDR3 length: 16

CDR3 protein: CASSLRSRGGGTEAFF
CDR3 DNA: TGTGCCAGCAGTTTACGATCCAGGGGAGGTGGCACTGAAGCTTTCTTT
V gene: TRBV27
J gene: TRBJ1-1
clone size: .
D gene: .
CDR3 length: 16

CDR3 protein: CASSDGTSGSYNEQFF
CDR3 DNA: TGTGCCAGCAGCGACGGGACTAGCGGGTCCTACAATGAGCAGTTCTTC
V gene: TRBV13
J gene: TRBJ2-1
clone size: once
D gene: TRBD2
CDR3 length: 16

CDR3 protein: CSVVSGQGIGGYTF
CDR3 DNA: TGCAGCGTTGTCAGCGGACAGGGTATAGGTGGCTACACCTTC
V gene: TRBV29-1
J gene: TRBJ1-2
clone size: .
D gene: TRBD1
CDR3 length: 14

CDR3 protein: CASSRGPPPMSYEQYF
CDR3 DNA: TGTGCCAGCAGTCGTGGACCGCCGCCAATGTCCTACGAGCAGTACTTC
V gene: TRBV7-9
J gene: TRBJ2-7
clone size: medium-sized
D gene: .
CDR3 length: 16

CDR3 protein: CASSELAGGAGYTF
CDR3 DNA: TGTGCCAGCAGTGAATTGGCAGGGGGAGCGGGCTACACCTTC
V gene: TRBV6-4
J gene: TRBJ1-2
clone size: .
D gene: TRBD1
CDR3 length: 14

CDR3 protein: CASDNWTPDGYTF
CDR3 DNA: TGTGCCAGCGATAACTGGACGCCCGATGGCTACACCTTC
V gene: TRBV6-5
J gene: TRBJ1-2
clone size: .
D gene: .
CDR3 length: 13

CDR3 protein: CASSEDRVAFF
CDR3 DNA: TGCGCCAGCAGTGAAGACAGGGTAGCTTTCTTT
V gene: TRBV10-2
J gene: TRBJ1-1
clone size: .
D gene: TRBD1
CDR3 length: 11

CDR3 protein: CASSSKGDTQYF
CDR3 DNA: TGTGCCAGCAGTTCCAAGGGGGATACGCAGTATTTT
V gene: TRBV12-3/TRBV12-4
J gene: TRBJ2-3
clone size: .
D gene: .
CDR3 length: 12

CDR3 protein: CATSREGTGVNYGYTF
CDR3 DNA: TGTGCCACCAGCAGAGAAGGAACAGGGGTAAACTATGGCTACACCTTC
V gene: TRBV15
J gene: TRBJ1-2
clone size: .
D gene: TRBD1
CDR3 length: 16

CDR3 protein: CASSPTGYTQYF
CDR3 DNA: TGTGCCAGCAGCCCGACTGGGTATACGCAGTATTTT
V gene: TRBV6-5
J gene: TRBJ2-3
clone size: .
D gene: .
CDR3 length: 12

CDR3 protein: CASSEGGAGEGNQPQHF
CDR3 DNA: TGTGCCAGCAGTGAAGGGGGGGCGGGGGAGGGCAATCAGCCCCAGCATTTT
V gene: TRBV6-1
J gene: TRBJ1-5
clone size: .
D gene: .
CDR3 length: 17

CDR3 protein: CASSDLISRDTQYF
CDR3 DNA: TGTGCCAGCAGTGATTTGATTAGTCGAGATACGCAGTATTTT
V gene: TRBV6-1
J gene: TRBJ2-3
clone size: .
D gene: .
CDR3 length: 14

CDR3 protein: CASSSGGSDPFTNTQYF
CDR3 DNA: TGTGCCAGCAGCTCTGGGGGATCTGACCCGTTCACTAATACGCAGTATTTT
V gene: TRBV5-4
J gene: TRBJ2-3
clone size: .
D gene: .
CDR3 length: 17

CDR3 protein: CASSENGDYGYTF
CDR3 DNA: TGTGCCAGCTCCGAAAACGGGGACTATGGCTACACCTTC
V gene: TRBV18
J gene: TRBJ1-2
clone size: .
D gene: .
CDR3 length: 13

CDR3 protein: CASSPSSYEQYF
CDR3 DNA: TGTGCCAGCTCACCTAGCTCCTACGAGCAGTACTTC
V gene: TRBV18
J gene: TRBJ2-7
clone size: .
D gene: .
CDR3 length: 12

CDR3 protein: CASSFFSGTEAFF
CDR3 DNA: TGTGCCAGCAGTTTTTTCAGTGGCACTGAAGCTTTCTTT
V gene: TRBV27
J gene: TRBJ1-1
clone size: .
D gene: .
CDR3 length: 13

CDR3 protein: CASQTGLKDEQFF
CDR3 DNA: TGTGCCAGCCAGACTGGACTCAAAGATGAGCAGTTCTTC
V gene: TRBV9
J gene: TRBJ2-1
clone size: .
D gene: .
CDR3 length: 13

CDR3 protein: CASSLPRDRETQYF
CDR3 DNA: TGTGCCAGCAGCTTGCCCCGGGACAGGGAAACGCAGTATTTT
V gene: TRBV7-2
J gene: TRBJ2-3
clone size: .
D gene: TRBD1
CDR3 length: 14

CDR3 protein: CATSRGSRGPYEQYF
CDR3 DNA: TGTGCCACCAGCAGAGGTTCCAGGGGGCCTTACGAGCAGTACTTC
V gene: TRBV15
J gene: TRBJ2-7
clone size: .
D gene: TRBD1
CDR3 length: 15